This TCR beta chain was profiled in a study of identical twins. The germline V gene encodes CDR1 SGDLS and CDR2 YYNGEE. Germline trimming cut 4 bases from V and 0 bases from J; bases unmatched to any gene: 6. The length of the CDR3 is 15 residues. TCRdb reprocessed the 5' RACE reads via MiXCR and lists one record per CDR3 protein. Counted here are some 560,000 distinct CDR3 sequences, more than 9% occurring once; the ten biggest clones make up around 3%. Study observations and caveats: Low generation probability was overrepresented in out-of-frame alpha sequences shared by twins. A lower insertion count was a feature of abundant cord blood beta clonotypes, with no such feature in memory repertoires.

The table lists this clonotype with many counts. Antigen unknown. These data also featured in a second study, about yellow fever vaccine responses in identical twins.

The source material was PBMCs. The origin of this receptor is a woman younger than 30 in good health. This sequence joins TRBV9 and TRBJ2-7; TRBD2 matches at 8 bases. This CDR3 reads CASSSGGASSYEQYF. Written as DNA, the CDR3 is TGTGCCAGCAGCTCCGGGGGGGCGTCCTCCTACGAGCAGTACTTC. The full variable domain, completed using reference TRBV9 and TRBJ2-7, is DSGVTQTPKHLITATGQRVTLRCSPRSGDLSVYWYQQSLDQGLQFLIQYYNGEERAKGNILERFSAQQFPDLHSELNLSSLELGDSALYFCASSSGGASSYEQYFGPGTRLTVT.